This T cell receptor beta chain originates from a study of blood T cell repertoires in COVID-19. About the research overall: Italy, Spain and the United States were the sources of the convalescent and acute COVID-19 samples.

Trimming left V 8 bases short and J 4 bases short, with 14 bases between. CDR1 and CDR2 (germline): ENHRY, SYGVKD. The CDR3 loop spans 13 amino acids. Repertoires were generated with immunoSEQ multiplex PCR, while TCRdb's copy carries only in-frame clones and drops some. The profile shows about 120,000 clones, about nine tenths of them singletons. V gene TRBV10-3 combines with J gene TRBJ1-2; TRBD1 might be the D (5 bases). This TCR came from a man aged 40-49 years with acute or convalescent COVID-19. Sequenced material: peripheral blood. The CDR3 region is CAISDSFFYGYTF. CDR3 in DNA: TGTGCCATCTCAGACAGTTTCTTCTATGGCTACACCTTC.